The rows below give T cell receptor beta chains drawn from one sample of a study of blood T cell repertoires in COVID-19. Only in-frame clones appear in the TCRdb table, and some are missing; sequencing was by immunoSEQ multiplex PCR. Found here are hundreds of thousands of clones, around four fifths of them singletons; the top ten hold around 6%. The sequenced material came from peripheral blood. These TCRs come from a man of 80 years or more with acute or convalescent COVID-19. The CDR3 runs from the conserved cysteine through the conserved F or W. D genes are given only for firm matches. Part of the rows lack a size; the others show once, few, many or a class for expanded clones.

>.|TRBJ2-1|TRBV10-3|TRBD2
TGTGCCATCAGTGAGTGGGTCGGGAGGGCCTACAATGAGCAGTTCTTC
CAISEWVGRAYNEQFF
>.|TRBJ2-5|TRBV5-1|.
TGCGCCAGCAGTTTGATGTTAGCGGAGAAAGAGACCCAGTACTTC
CASSLMLAEKETQYF
>few|TRBJ2-1|TRBV9|.
TGTGCCAGCAGCGTCTCGGGGAACAACTACAATGAGCAGTTCTTC
CASSVSGNNYNEQFF
>.|TRBJ2-3|TRBV6-1|TRBD2
TGTGCCAGCAGTGAAGTCCCAGGGAGGGCAGATACGCAGTATTTT
CASSEVPGRADTQYF
>few|TRBJ2-3|TRBV6-5|TRBD1
TGTGCCAGCAGTTTAAGGGGACAGGGGGCCGGAGATACGCAGTATTTT
CASSLRGQGAGDTQYF
>.|TRBJ1-3|TRBV7-3|.
TGTGCCAGCAGCTTAAACGGCAGGGCTGGAAACACCATATATTTT
CASSLNGRAGNTIYF
>once|TRBJ2-7|TRBV4-2|.
TGTGCCAGCAGCAGGACTGGCAACTACGAGCAGTACTTC
CASSRTGNYEQYF
>.|TRBJ2-5|TRBV28|TRBD2
TGTGCCAGCACCAATCAACCGGGACTAGTTCAGTACTTC
CASTNQPGLVQYF
>.|TRBJ1-4|TRBV6-5|TRBD1
TGTGCCAGCAGAGATCCGGGACAGGGGACTGAAAAACTGTTTTTT
CASRDPGQGTEKLFF
>.|TRBJ2-3|TRBV5-4|.
TGTGCCAGCAGCCCTTATAAGCGGTACACAGATACGCAGTATTTT
CASSPYKRYTDTQYF
>.|TRBJ2-7|TRBV30|TRBD1
TGTGCCTGGAGTGTGGGACAGGAGACCTACGAGCAGTACTTC
CAWSVGQETYEQYF
>.|TRBJ1-5|TRBV7-9|TRBD1
TGTGCCAGCAGCTTAGGGGGGACAGGGGAAGGTCACCAGCCCCAGCATTTT
CASSLGGTGEGHQPQHF
>.|TRBJ2-1|TRBV29-1|TRBD2
TGCAGCGTTGAATCGCCGTCTAGCGGGAGTCTCGGTGAGCAGTTCTTC
CSVESPSSGSLGEQFF
>.|TRBJ2-5|TRBV11-3|TRBD2
TGTGCCAGCAGCGACCCGCGGGGGGGAGAGACCCAGTACTTC
CASSDPRGGETQYF
>.|TRBJ1-2|TRBV9|.
TGTGCCAGCAGCGTAGAAGGCCTAGGAGATTATGGCTACACCTTC
CASSVEGLGDYGYTF
>few|TRBJ2-5|TRBV5-1|.
TGCGCCAGCAGCCCTACTCAAGAGACCCAGTACTTC
CASSPTQETQYF
>once|TRBJ2-7|TRBV27|TRBD1
TGTGCCAGCAGTGCATCCGGGGACAGCTCCTACGAGCAGTACTTC
CASSASGDSSYEQYF
>.|TRBJ1-6|TRBV5-1|.
TGCGCCAGCAGCTTACAGGGTTCAAGGTCACCCCTCCACTTT
CASSLQGSRSPLHF
>.|TRBJ1-3|TRBV5-1|.
TGCGCCAGCAGCTTGGAGAGGTCGCGCGGAAACACCATATATTTT
CASSLERSRGNTIYF
>.|TRBJ1-1|TRBV5-1|TRBD1
TGCGCCAGCAGGAGGACAGGAGAGGACACTGAAGCTTTCTTT
CASRRTGEDTEAFF
>.|TRBJ1-1|TRBV3-1/TRBV3-2|.
TGTGCCAGCAGCCCACAAGATCACCAGGGCATTACGGCTTTCTTT
CASSPQDHQGITAFF
>.|TRBJ1-4|TRBV29-1|TRBD1
TGCAGCGTTACCCCCGGGACAGGGGATGAAAAACTGTTTTTT
CSVTPGTGDEKLFF
>few|TRBJ2-1|TRBV9|TRBD2
TGTGCCAGCAGCGTAGCGGGAGGGACTAGCGGCTCCTACAATGAGCAGTTCTTC
CASSVAGGTSGSYNEQFF
>.|TRBJ2-3|TRBV2|.
TGTGCCAGCAGTGACAGGCTACTCACAGATACGCAGTATTTT
CASSDRLLTDTQYF
>.|TRBJ1-3|TRBV6-1|.
TGTGCCAGCAGTGAGTTATCCTCAGGCGGGGGAAACACCATATATTTT
CASSELSSGGGNTIYF
>.|TRBJ2-1|TRBV7-2|.
TGTGCCAGCAGCTTAGTTGCGACTACCCCGAATGAGCAGTTCTTC
CASSLVATTPNEQFF
>.|TRBJ2-7|TRBV18|TRBD1
TGTGCCAGCTCACCAACAGGGGGCCGGGTGAACGAGCAGTACTTC
CASSPTGGRVNEQYF
>.|TRBJ1-4|TRBV10-2|TRBD1
TGCGCCAGCAATAGAGTGGGACAGGTTAATGAAAAACTGTTTTTT
CASNRVGQVNEKLFF
>.|TRBJ2-5|TRBV7-9|.
TGTGCCAGCAGCTTAGCGCTAGCAGCGGATGTAGAGACCCAGTACTTC
CASSLALAADVETQYF
>.|TRBJ2-7|TRBV7-2|TRBD1
TGTGCCAGCAGCTTAGAGGCAGGGGGCTTCCTGAATGAGCAGTACTTC
CASSLEAGGFLNEQYF
>.|TRBJ1-5|TRBV5-5|TRBD1
TGTGCCAGCAGCTTGGCCGGGACAGGGCCTCAGCCCCAGCATTTT
CASSLAGTGPQPQHF
>.|TRBJ2-7|TRBV21-1|.
TGTGCCAGCAGCGACAGGGTCGTTAAAGCCTACGAGCAGTACTTC
CASSDRVVKAYEQYF
>.|TRBJ2-5|TRBV5-1|TRBD2
TGCGCCAGCAGCCTTGGGCGGACTAGCGGGGAGGTCCAAGAGACCCAGTACTTC
CASSLGRTSGEVQETQYF
>.|TRBJ1-3|TRBV14|TRBD1
TGTGCCAGCAGCCAAAAGGGACAGGGAGGAAACACCATATATTTT
CASSQKGQGGNTIYF
>.|TRBJ2-1|TRBV10-3|TRBD1
TGTGCCATCAGGGGGACAGGGGGCGGTGAGCAGTTCTTC
CAIRGTGGGEQFF
>few|TRBJ2-3|TRBV5-1|TRBD2
TGCGCCAGCAGCCGGACGACAGGGGGCCGGACTAGCGGGAAGACAGATACGCAGTATTTT
CASSRTTGGRTSGKTDTQYF
>.|TRBJ1-2|TRBV10-2|TRBD1
TGCGCCAGCAGTGATGCAGGGGGCGCGAACTATGGCTACACCTTC
CASSDAGGANYGYTF
>.|TRBJ1-4|TRBV5-1|TRBD1
TGCGCCAGCAGCTTGGGACAGGGGGCAAGGGAAAAACTGTTTTTT
CASSLGQGAREKLFF
>few|TRBJ2-1|TRBV11-3|TRBD2
TGTGCCAGCAGCCCTTCCTATAGCGGGAGGGCCGGGTTGAATGAGCAGTTCTTC
CASSPSYSGRAGLNEQFF
>.|TRBJ1-1|TRBV28|TRBD1
TGTGCCAGCAGTTTTCCGGGACAGGCCGGGGGCAAAGCTTTCTTT
CASSFPGQAGGKAFF
>.|TRBJ2-1|TRBV6-5|.
TGTGCCAGCAGTTACGAGGCCCTTGGTGGGAATGAGCAGTTCTTC
CASSYEALGGNEQFF
>.|TRBJ2-7|TRBV15|.
TGTGCCACCAGCAGAGAAATGGGGGGTGCGGATGACTACGAGCAGTACTTC
CATSREMGGADDYEQYF